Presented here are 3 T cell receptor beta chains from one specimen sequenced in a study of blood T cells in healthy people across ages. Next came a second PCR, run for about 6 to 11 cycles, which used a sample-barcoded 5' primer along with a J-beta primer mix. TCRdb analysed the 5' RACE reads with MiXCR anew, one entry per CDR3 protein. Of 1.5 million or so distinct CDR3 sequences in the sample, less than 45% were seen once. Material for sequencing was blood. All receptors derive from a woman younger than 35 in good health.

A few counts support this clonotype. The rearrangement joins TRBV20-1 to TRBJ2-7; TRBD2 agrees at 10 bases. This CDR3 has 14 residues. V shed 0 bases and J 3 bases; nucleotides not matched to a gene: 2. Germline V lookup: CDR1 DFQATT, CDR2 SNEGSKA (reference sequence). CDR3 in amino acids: CSARDRTSGYEQYF. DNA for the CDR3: TGCAGTGCTAGAGATCGGACTAGCGGCTACGAGCAGTACTTC.

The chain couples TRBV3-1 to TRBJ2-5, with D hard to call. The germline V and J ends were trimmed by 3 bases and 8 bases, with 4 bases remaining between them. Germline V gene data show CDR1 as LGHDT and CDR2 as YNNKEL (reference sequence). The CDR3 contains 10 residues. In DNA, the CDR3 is TGTGCCAGCAGCCATATCACCCAGTACTTC. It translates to CASSHITQYF.

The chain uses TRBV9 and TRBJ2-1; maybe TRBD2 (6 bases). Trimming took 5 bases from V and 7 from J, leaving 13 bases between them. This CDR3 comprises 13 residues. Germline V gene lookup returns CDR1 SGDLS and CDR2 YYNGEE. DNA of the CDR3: TGTGCCAGCAGAGGACTATGGGATAATGAGCAGTTCTTC. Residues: CASRGLWDNEQFF.